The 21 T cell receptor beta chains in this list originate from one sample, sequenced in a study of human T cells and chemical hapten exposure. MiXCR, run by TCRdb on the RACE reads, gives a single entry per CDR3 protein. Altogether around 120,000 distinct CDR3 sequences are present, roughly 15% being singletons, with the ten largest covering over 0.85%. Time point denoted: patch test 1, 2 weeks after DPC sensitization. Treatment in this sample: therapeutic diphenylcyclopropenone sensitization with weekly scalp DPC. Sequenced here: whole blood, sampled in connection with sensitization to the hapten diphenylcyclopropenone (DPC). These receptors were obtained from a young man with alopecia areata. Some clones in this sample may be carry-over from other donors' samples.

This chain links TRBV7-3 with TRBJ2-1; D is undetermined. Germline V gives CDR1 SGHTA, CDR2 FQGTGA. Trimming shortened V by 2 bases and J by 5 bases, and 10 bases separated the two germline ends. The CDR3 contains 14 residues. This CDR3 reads CASSLWGFDNEQFF. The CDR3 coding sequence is TGTGCCAGCAGCTTATGGGGTTTTGACAATGAGCAGTTCTTC. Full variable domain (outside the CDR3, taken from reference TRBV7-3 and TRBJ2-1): GAGVSQTPSNKVTEKGKYVELRCDPISGHTALYWYRQSLGQGPEFLIYFQGTGAADDSGLPNDRFFAVRPEGSVSTLKIQRTERGDSAVYLCASSLWGFDNEQFFGPGTRLTVL.

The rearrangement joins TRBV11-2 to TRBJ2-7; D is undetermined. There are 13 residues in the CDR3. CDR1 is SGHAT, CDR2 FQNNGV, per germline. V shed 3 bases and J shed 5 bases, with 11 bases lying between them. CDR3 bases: TGTGCCAGCAGCTTCGGAGACAATAACGAGCAGTACTTC. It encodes CASSFGDNNEQYF.

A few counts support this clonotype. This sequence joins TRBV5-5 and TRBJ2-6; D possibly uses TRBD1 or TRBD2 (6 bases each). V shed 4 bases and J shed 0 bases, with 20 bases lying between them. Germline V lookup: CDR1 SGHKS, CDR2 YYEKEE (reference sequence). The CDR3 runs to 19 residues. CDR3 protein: CASSPGGGLGPSGANVLTF. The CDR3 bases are TGTGCCAGCAGCCCCGGGGGCGGGTTGGGTCCCTCTGGGGCCAACGTCCTGACTTTC.

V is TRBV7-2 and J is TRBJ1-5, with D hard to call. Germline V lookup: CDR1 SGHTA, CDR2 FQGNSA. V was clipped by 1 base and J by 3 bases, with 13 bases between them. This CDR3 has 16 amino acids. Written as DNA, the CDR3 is TGTGCCAGCAGCTTAGGATTTCGGTTGAACAATCAGCCCCAGCATTTT. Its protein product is CASSLGFRLNNQPQHF.

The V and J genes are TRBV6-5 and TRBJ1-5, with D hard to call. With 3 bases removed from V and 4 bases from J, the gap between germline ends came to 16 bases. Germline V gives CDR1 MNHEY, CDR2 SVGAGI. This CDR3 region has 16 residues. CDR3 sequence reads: CASSYRSPEPNQPQHF. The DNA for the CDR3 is TGTGCCAGCAGTTATCGTAGCCCGGAACCGAATCAGCCCCAGCATTTT.

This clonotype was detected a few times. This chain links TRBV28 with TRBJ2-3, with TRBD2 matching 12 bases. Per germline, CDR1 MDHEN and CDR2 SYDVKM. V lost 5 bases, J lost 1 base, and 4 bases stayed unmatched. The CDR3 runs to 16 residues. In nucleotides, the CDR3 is TGTGCCAGCAGTACACCTAGCGGGGGGGGCACAGATACGCAGTATTTT. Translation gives CASSTPSGGGTDTQYF.

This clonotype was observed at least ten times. The CDR3 coding sequence is TGCAATTTTCGGCAGGGGAAGTACGAGCAGTACGTC. Translating gives CNFRQGKYEQYV. The V call is TRBV20-1, the J call TRBJ2-7; D is perhaps TRBD1 (6 bases). Germline CDR1 reads DFQATT; CDR2 reads SNEGSKA (reference sequence). The CDR3 spans 12 residues.

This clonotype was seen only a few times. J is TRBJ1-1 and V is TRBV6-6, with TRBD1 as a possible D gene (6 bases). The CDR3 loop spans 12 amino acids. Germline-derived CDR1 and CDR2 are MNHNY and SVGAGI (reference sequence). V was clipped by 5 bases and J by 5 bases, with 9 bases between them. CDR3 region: CASSRRGTEAFF. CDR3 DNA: TGTGCCAGCAGTCGGAGGGGGACTGAAGCTTTCTTT.

CDR3 protein: CSARDAGQVNSPLHF. The DNA for the CDR3 is TGCAGTGCTAGAGATGCTGGACAGGTGAATTCACCCCTCCACTTT. The V gene is TRBV20-1, the J gene TRBJ1-6; 7 bases match TRBD1. J gave up 7 bases and V 0 bases, and 6 bases lay outside the gene matches. Germline CDR1 reads DFQATT; CDR2 reads SNEGSKA (reference sequence). This CDR3 contains 15 residues.

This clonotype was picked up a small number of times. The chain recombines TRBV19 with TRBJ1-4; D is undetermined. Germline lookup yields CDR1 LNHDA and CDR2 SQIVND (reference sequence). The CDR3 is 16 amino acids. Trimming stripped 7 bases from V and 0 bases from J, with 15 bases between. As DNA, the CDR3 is TGTGCCAGTACAACCACCCGAAGAACAACTAATGAAAAACTGTTTTTT. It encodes CASTTTRRTTNEKLFF.

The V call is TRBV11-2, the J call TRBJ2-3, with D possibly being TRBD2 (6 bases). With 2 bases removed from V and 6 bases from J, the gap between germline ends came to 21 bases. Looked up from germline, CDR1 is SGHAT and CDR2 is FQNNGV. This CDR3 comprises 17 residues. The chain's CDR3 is CASSLSAGTPPSDTQYF. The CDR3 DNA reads TGTGCCAGCAGCTTATCGGCCGGGACTCCACCGTCCGATACGCAGTATTTT.

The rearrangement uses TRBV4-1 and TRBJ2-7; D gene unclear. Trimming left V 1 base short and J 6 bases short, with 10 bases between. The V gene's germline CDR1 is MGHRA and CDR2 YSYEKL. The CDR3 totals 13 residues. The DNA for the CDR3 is TGCGCCAGCAGCCAAGGTCTTGCGCGCGAGCAGTACTTC. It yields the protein CASSQGLAREQYF.

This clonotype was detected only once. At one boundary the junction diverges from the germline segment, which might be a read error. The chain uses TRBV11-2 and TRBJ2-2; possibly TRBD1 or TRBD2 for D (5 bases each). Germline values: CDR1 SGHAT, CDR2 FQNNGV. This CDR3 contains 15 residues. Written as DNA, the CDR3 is TGTGCCAGCAGCCACGACAGCGCGAACACCGGGGAGCCGTTTTTT. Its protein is CASSHDSANTGEPFF.

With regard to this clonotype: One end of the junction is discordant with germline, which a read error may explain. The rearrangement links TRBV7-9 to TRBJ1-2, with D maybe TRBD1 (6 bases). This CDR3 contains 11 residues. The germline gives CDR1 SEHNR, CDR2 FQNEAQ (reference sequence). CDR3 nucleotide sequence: TGTGCCAGCAGCTCAAGACAGGACTTCAACTTC. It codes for CASSSRQDFNF.

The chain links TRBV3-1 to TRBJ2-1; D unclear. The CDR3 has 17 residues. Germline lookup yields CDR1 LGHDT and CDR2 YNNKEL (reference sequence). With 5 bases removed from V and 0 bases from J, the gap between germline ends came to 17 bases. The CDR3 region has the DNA TGTGCCAGCAGCTTCAGACTGCACTCGAGCTCCTACAATGAGCAGTTCTTC. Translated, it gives CASSFRLHSSSYNEQFF.

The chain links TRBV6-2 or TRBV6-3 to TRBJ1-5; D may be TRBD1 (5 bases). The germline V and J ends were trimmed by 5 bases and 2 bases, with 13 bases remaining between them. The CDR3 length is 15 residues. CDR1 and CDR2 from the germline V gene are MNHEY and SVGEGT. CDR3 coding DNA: TGTGCCAGCAGTGACCCCAGGGTTGGCAATCAGCCCCAGCATTTT. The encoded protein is CASSDPRVGNQPQHF.

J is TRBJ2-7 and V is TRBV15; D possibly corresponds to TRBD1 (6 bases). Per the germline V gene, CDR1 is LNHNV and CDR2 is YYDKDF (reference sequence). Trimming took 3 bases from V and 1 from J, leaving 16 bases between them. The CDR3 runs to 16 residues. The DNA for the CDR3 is TGTGCCACCAGCAGCAGTAGGCAGGGGAATTCCTACGAGCAGTACTTC. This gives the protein CATSSSRQGNSYEQYF.

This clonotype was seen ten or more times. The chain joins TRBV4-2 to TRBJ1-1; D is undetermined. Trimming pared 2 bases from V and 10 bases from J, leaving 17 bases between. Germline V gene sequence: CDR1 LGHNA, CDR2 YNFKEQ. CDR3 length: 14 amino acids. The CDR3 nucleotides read TGTGCCAGCAGCCAACCTCTCCCGGGCGGTCCAGCTTTCTTT. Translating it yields CASSQPLPGGPAFF.

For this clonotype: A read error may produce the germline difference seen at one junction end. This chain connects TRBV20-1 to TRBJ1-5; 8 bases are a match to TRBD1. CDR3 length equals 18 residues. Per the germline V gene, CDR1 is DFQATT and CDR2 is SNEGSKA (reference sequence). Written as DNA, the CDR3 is TGCAGTGCTAACGGACAAATTTCCGGGACAGGTAGCATTCAGCCCCAGCATTTT. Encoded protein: CSANGQISGTGSIQPQHF.

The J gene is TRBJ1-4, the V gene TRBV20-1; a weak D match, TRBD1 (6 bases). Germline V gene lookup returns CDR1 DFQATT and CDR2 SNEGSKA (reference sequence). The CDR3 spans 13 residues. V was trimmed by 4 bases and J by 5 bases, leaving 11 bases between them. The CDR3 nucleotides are TGCAGTGCTACCGACAGGCGAAATGAAAAACTGTTTTTT. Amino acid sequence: CSATDRRNEKLFF.

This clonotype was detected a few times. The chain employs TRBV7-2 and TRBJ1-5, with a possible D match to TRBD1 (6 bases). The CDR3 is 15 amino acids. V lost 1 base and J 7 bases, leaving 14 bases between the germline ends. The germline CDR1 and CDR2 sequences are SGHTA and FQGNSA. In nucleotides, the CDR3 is TGTGCCAGCAGCTTAGATGGGGGCAGGGTCCAGCCCCAGCATTTT. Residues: CASSLDGGRVQPQHF.